These T cell receptor beta chains were read from a single sample in a study of T cell changes during pregnancy in multiple sclerosis. Produced via immunoSEQ multiplex PCR; TCRdb's table is partial and in-frame only. The sample shows about 67,000 clones, roughly nine tenths of them seen only once. Sequenced material: peripheral blood, taken in the second trimester of pregnancy. The receptors come from a female donor with multiple sclerosis, enrolled in a pregnancy study. CDR3s include the opening cysteine and the closing phenylalanine or tryptophan. The order of the fields is V gene, clone size, D gene, J gene, CDR3 protein, CDR3 DNA. A D gene is named only where the DNA matches it firmly. Size is omitted from some rows. Given values are once, few, many or a class for expanded clones.

>TRBV6-6|-|-|TRBJ2-3
CASIDRRSDTQYF
TGTGCCAGCATCGACAGGAGGTCAGATACGCAGTATTTT
>TRBV28|-|-|TRBJ1-2
CASSFGGAGDGYTF
TGTGCCAGCAGTTTTGGGGGGGCGGGGGATGGCTACACCTTC
>TRBV6-6|-|-|TRBJ1-1
CASSYSTVMNTEAFF
TGTGCCAGCAGTTACAGTACAGTTATGAACACTGAAGCTTTCTTT
>TRBV6-6|-|-|TRBJ1-5
CASSLTAAYSNQPQHF
TGTGCCAGCAGTCTCACAGCGGCGTATAGCAATCAGCCCCAGCATTTT
>TRBV7-9|-|-|TRBJ2-3
CASSLAGLTDTQYF
TGTGCCAGCAGCTTAGCGGGGCTCACAGATACGCAGTATTTT
>TRBV30|-|TRBD1|TRBJ1-2
CAWSGGQGLRYTF
TGTGCCTGGAGTGGCGGACAGGGGCTGCGCTACACCTTC
>TRBV19|-|-|TRBJ1-1
CASSIRGSFNTEAFF
TGTGCCAGTAGTATAAGGGGGTCCTTCAACACTGAAGCTTTCTTT
>TRBV6-6|once|TRBD1|TRBJ1-3
CASSYAGQAAGNTIYF
TGTGCCAGCAGTTACGCGGGACAGGCGGCTGGAAACACCATATATTTT
>TRBV5-8|once|TRBD2|TRBJ2-5
CASSPTSGVKETQYF
TGTGCCAGCAGCCCGACTAGCGGGGTCAAAGAGACCCAGTACTTC
>TRBV28|-|-|TRBJ2-7
CASRAVYEQYF
TGTGCCAGCAGGGCCGTTTACGAGCAGTACTTC
>TRBV6-1|-|-|TRBJ2-1
CASSPRGEDEQFF
TGTGCCAGCAGTCCCAGGGGGGAGGATGAGCAGTTCTTC
>TRBV30|-|-|TRBJ2-1
CAWSVSGAFDNEQFF
TGTGCCTGGAGCGTTTCAGGGGCTTTCGACAATGAGCAGTTCTTC
>TRBV11-2|-|-|TRBJ1-5
CASSLSTSQPQHF
TGTGCCAGCAGCTTAAGTACTTCTCAGCCCCAGCATTTT
>TRBV7-9|-|TRBD2|TRBJ2-1
CASSPGSAASGSINEQFF
TGTGCCAGCAGCCCCGGATCCGCGGCTAGCGGGAGTATCAATGAGCAGTTCTTC
>TRBV7-8|-|-|TRBJ1-2
CASSPEGGGDYGYTF
TGTGCCAGCAGCCCAGAGGGAGGGGGGGACTATGGCTACACCTTC
>TRBV6-5|-|TRBD1|TRBJ1-1
CASSSGTGGSWAFF
TGTGCCAGCAGTTCAGGGACAGGGGGCTCGTGGGCTTTCTTT
>TRBV7-2|-|-|TRBJ1-1
CASSLLADTEAFF
TGTGCCAGCAGCTTATTGGCAGACACTGAAGCTTTCTTT
>TRBV30|-|-|TRBJ1-1
CAWSRQLEAFF
TGTGCCTGGAGTAGACAGCTTGAAGCTTTCTTT
>TRBV5-1|-|TRBD1|TRBJ2-7
CASSPDTQGAGEQYF
TGCGCCAGCAGCCCTGACACACAGGGGGCCGGAGAGCAGTACTTC
>TRBV7-2|-|TRBD1|TRBJ2-1
CASSLSGGLLNEQFF
TGTGCCAGCAGCTTATCAGGGGGCTTGCTCAATGAGCAGTTCTTC
>TRBV9|-|-|TRBJ2-7
CASSVEGRGYEQYF
TGTGCCAGCAGCGTAGAGGGTCGGGGCTACGAGCAGTACTTC
>TRBV5-6|-|TRBD1|TRBJ2-7
CASTQPGQGYHEQYF
TGTGCCAGCACTCAACCGGGACAGGGGTATCACGAGCAGTACTTC
>TRBV2|-|-|TRBJ1-2
CAGTLGLPGYTF
TGTGCCGGAACCTTAGGACTCCCTGGCTACACCTTC
>TRBV19|-|TRBD1|TRBJ2-2
CASRATRTGGRWELFF
TGTGCCAGTAGAGCCACGCGGACAGGGGGCCGCTGGGAGCTGTTTTTT
>TRBV10-3|-|-|TRBJ2-2
CAIRGTGRVTGELFF
TGTGCCATCAGAGGAACCGGGAGAGTGACCGGGGAGCTGTTTTTT
>TRBV29-1|-|-|TRBJ2-5
CSVETDQETQYF
TGCAGCGTTGAGACAGACCAAGAGACCCAGTACTTC
>TRBV5-4|-|-|TRBJ2-7
CASSEGTPQIGEQYF
TGTGCCAGCAGCGAAGGGACTCCCCAAATTGGGGAGCAGTACTTC
>TRBV5-5|-|-|TRBJ2-1
CASSLAGDPYNEQFF
TGTGCCAGCAGCTTGGCGGGGGACCCCTACAATGAGCAGTTCTTC
>TRBV6-5|-|-|TRBJ2-2
CASSYGAASNTGELFF
TGTGCCAGCAGTTATGGAGCAGCGTCGAACACCGGGGAGCTGTTTTTT
>TRBV11-2|-|-|TRBJ1-1
CASSLRGHGVGGGEAFF
TGTGCCAGCAGCTTACGGGGACACGGGGTGGGGGGGGGTGAAGCTTTCTTT
>TRBV7-9|-|TRBD1|TRBJ1-5
CASSQGTGNQPQHF
TGTGCCAGCAGCCAAGGGACAGGTAATCAGCCCCAGCATTTT
>TRBV6-5|-|TRBD1|TRBJ2-7
CASSRKGTGPYEQYF
TGTGCCAGCAGCCGGAAAGGGACAGGGCCCTACGAGCAGTACTTC
>TRBV7-8|-|-|TRBJ2-7
CASSLVVTPYEQYF
TGTGCCAGCAGCTTAGTAGTTACCCCCTACGAGCAGTACTTC
>TRBV11-2|once|-|TRBJ2-7
CASSLAPGGDSYEQYF
TGTGCCAGCAGCTTAGCGCCCGGGGGAGATTCCTACGAGCAGTACTTC
>TRBV11-3|-|TRBD1|TRBJ2-5
CASSLGGTGSGETQYF
TGTGCCAGCAGCTTAGGCGGGACAGGCTCCGGGGAGACCCAGTACTTC
>TRBV27|-|-|TRBJ1-4
CASSLLVGEANEKLFF
TGTGCCAGCAGTTTATTAGTAGGGGAGGCTAATGAAAAACTGTTTTTT
>TRBV6-4|once|TRBD2|TRBJ2-3
CASSDGTSGTDTQYF
TGTGCCAGCAGTGACGGGACTAGCGGCACAGATACGCAGTATTTT
>TRBV4-2|-|TRBD1|TRBJ2-7
CASSLRDSQTYEQYF
TGTGCCAGCAGCCTACGGGACAGCCAAACCTACGAGCAGTACTTC
>TRBV2|-|TRBD2|TRBJ2-1
CAIPKASGDSPLSYNEQFF
TGTGCCATCCCAAAGGCTAGCGGGGATAGTCCCCTCTCCTACAATGAGCAGTTCTTC
>TRBV6-5|-|-|TRBJ1-1
CASSYRPGTEAFF
TGTGCCAGCAGTTATCGTCCAGGCACTGAAGCTTTCTTT